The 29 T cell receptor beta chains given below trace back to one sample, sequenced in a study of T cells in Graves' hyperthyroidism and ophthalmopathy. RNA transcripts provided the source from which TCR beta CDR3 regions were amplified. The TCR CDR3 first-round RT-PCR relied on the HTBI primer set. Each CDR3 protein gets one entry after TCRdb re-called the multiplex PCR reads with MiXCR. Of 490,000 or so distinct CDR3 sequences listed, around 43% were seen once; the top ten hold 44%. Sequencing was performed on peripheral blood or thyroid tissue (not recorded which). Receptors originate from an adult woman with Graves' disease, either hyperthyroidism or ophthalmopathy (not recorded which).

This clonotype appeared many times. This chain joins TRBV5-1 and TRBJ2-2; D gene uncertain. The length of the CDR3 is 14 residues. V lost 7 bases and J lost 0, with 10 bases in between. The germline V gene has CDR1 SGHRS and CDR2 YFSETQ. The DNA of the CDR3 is TGCGCCAGCGTACAGAGCGCGAACACCGGGGAGCTGTTTTTT. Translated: CASVQSANTGELFF.

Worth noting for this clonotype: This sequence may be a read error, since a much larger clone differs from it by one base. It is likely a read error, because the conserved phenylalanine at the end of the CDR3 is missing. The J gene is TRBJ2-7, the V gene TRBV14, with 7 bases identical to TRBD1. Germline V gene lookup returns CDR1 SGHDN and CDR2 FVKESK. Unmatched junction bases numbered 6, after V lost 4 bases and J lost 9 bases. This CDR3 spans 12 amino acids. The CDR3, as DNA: TGTGCCAGCAGCCGTACCTCAGGGGGGCAGTACTCC. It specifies CASSRTSGGQYS.

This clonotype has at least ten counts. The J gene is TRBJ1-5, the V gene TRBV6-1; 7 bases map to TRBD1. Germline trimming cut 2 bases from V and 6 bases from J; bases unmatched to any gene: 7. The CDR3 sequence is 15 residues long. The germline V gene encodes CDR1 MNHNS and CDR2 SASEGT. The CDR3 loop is CASSEIQGRGQPQHF. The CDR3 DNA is TGTGCCAGCAGTGAAATACAGGGGAGGGGTCAGCCCCAGCATTTT.

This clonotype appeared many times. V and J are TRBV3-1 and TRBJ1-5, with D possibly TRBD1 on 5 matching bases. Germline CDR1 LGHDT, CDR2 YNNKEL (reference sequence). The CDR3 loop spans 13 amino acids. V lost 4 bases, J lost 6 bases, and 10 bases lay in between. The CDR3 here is CASSPGLRQPQHF. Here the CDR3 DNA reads TGTGCCAGCAGCCCGGGGCTGCGTCAGCCCCAGCATTTT.

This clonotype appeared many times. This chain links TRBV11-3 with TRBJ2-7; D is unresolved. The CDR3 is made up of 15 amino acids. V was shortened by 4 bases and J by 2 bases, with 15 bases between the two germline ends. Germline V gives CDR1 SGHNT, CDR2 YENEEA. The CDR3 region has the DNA TGTGCCAGCAGCTCCCTCATTGACAACACCTACGAGCAGTACTTC. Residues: CASSSLIDNTYEQYF.

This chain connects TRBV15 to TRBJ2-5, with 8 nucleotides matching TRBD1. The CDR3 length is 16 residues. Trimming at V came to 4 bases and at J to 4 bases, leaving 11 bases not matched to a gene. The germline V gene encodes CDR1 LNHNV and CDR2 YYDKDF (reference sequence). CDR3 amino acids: CATSISPTGAVETQYF. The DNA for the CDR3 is TGTGCCACCAGCATTAGTCCGACAGGGGCTGTAGAGACCCAGTACTTC.

CDR3 sequence reads: CSALGQGGTAAAFF. CDR3 in DNA: TGCAGCGCCCTCGGCCAGGGGGGAACGGCGGCAGCTTTCTTT. This chain uses TRBV29-1 with TRBJ1-1, with 7 bases lining up with TRBD1. The V gene's germline CDR1 is SQVTM and CDR2 ANQGSEA. Trimming at V came to 7 bases and at J to 10 bases, leaving 18 bases not matched to a gene. The CDR3 has 14 residues.

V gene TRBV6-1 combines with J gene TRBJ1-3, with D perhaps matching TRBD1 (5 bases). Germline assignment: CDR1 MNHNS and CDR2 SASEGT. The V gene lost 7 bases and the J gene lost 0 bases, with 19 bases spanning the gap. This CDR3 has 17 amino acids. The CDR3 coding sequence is TGTGCCAGCACCGGGAGTTATTCGGGACCCTCTGGAAACACCATATATTTT. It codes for CASTGSYSGPSGNTIYF.

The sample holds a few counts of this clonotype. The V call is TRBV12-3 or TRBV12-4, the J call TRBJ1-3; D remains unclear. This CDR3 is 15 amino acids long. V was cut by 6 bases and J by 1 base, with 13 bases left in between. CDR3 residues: CASSHLQISGNTIYF. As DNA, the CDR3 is TGTGCCAGCAGCCATTTACAGATATCTGGAAACACCATATATTTT.

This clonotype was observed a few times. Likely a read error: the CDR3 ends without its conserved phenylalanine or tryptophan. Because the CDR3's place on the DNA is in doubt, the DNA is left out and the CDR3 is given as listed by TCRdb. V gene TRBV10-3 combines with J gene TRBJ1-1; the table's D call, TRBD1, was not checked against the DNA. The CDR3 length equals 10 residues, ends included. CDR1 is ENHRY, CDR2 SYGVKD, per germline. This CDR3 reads CAISERTGGS.

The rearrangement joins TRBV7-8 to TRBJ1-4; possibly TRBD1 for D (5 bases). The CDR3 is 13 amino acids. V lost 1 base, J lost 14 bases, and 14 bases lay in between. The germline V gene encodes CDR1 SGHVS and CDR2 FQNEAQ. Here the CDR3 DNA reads TGTGCCAGCAGCTTAGAGCGGGACGTGGGGCTGTTTTTT. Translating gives CASSLERDVGLFF.

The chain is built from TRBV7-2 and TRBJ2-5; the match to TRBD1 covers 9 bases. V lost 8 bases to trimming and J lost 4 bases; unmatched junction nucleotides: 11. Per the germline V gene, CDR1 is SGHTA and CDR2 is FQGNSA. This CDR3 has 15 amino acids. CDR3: CASGPSGTGRETQYF. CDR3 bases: TGTGCCAGCGGCCCTTCAGGGACAGGGAGAGAGACCCAGTACTTC.

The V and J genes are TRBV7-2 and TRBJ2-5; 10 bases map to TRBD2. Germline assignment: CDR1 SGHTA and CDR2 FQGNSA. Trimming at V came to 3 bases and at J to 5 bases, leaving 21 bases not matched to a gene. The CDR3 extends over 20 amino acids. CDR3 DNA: TGTGCCAGCAGCTTCCCCCGCAGTCGCCTAGCGGGAGCTCAGTCGGAGACCCAGTACTTC. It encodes CASSFPRSRLAGAQSETQYF.

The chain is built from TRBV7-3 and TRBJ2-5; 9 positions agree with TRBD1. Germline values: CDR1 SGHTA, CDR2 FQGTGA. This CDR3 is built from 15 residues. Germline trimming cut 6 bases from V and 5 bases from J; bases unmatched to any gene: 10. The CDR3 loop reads CASSITGGAGETQYF. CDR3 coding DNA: TGTGCCAGCAGTATAACAGGGGGCGCGGGGGAGACCCAGTACTTC.

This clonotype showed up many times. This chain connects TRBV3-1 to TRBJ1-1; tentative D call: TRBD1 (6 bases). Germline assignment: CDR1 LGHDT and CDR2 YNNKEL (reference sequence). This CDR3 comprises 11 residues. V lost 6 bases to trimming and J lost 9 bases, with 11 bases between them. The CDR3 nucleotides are TGTGCCAGCAGTGAACAGGGTAAAGCTTTCTTT. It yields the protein CASSEQGKAFF.

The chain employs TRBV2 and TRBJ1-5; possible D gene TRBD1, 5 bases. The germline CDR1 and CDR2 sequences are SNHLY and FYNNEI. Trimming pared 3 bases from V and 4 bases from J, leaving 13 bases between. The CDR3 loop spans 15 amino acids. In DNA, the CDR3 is TGTGCCAGCAGTGACCGGAGGGGAGGGAATCAGCCCCAGCATTTT. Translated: CASSDRRGGNQPQHF.

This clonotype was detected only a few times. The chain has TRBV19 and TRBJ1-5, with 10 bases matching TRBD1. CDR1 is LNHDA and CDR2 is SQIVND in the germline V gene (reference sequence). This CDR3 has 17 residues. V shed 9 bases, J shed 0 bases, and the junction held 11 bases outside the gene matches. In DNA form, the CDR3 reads TGTGCCAGCAATACCGGGACAGGGGCCAATAGCAATCAGCCCCAGCATTTT. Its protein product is CASNTGTGANSNQPQHF.

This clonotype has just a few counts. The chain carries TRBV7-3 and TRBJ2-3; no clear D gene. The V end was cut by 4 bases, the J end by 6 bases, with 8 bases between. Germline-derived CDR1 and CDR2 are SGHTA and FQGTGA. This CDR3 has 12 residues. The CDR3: CASSSSEDTQYF. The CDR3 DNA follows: TGTGCCAGCAGCTCGTCAGAGGATACGCAGTATTTT.

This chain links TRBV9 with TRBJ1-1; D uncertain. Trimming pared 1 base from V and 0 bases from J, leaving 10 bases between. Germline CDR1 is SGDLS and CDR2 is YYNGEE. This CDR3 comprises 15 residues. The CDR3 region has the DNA TGTGCCAGCAGCGTAAGGGAGGGAATGAACACTGAAGCTTTCTTT. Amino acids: CASSVREGMNTEAFF.

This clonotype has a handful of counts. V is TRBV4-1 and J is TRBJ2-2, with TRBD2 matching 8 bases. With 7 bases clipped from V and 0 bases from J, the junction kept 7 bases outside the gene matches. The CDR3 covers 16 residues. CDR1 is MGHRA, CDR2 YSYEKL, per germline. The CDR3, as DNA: TGCGCCAGCATGCCCCGACTAGCGACGAACACCGGGGAGCTGTTTTTT. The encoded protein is CASMPRLATNTGELFF.

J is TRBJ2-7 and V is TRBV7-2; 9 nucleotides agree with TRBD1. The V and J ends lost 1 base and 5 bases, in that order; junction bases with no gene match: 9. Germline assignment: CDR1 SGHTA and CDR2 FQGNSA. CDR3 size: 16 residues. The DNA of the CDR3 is TGTGCCAGCAGCTTAGGGGGGGGGACAGGGTTCAACGAGCAGTACTTC. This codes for CASSLGGGTGFNEQYF.

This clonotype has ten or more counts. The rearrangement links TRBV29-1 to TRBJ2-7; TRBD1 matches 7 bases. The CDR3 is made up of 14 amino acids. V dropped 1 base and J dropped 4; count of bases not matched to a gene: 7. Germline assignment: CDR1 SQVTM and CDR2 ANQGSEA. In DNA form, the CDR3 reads TGCAGCGTTGAAGTACAGGGGCCGGGATACGAGCAGTACTTC. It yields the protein CSVEVQGPGYEQYF.

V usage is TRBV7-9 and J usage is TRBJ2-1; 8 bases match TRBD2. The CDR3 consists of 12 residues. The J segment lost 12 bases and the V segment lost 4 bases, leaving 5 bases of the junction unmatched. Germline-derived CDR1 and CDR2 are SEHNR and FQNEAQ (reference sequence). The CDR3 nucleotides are TGTGCCAGCAGCTCCTTAGCGGGAAGGCAGTTCTTC. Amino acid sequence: CASSSLAGRQFF.

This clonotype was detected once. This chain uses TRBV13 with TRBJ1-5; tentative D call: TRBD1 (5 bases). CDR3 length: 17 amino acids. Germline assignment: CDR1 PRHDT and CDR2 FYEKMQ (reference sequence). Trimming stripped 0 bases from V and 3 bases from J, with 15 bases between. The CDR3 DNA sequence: TGTGCCAGCAGCTTAGGCGGGGCTCAGGGAAACAATCAGCCCCAGCATTTT. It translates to CASSLGGAQGNNQPQHF.

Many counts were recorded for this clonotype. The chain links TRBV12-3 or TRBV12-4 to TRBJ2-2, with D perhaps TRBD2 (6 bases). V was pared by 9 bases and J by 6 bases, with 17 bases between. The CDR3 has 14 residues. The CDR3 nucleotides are TGTGCCAGTTGCCGCCAGCGGGCGGCCGGGGAGCTGTTTTTT. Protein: CASCRQRAAGELFF.

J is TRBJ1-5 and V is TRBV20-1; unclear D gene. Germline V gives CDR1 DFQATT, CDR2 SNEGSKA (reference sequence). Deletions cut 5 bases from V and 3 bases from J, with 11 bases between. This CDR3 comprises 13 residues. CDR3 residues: CSADWGFNQPQHF. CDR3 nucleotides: TGCAGTGCTGACTGGGGTTTCAATCAGCCCCAGCATTTT.

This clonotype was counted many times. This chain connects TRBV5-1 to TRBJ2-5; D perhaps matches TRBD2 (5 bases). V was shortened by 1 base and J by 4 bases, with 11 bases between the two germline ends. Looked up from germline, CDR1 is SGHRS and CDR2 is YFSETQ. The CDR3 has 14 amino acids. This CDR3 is CASSLLTGGETQYF. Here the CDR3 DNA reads TGCGCCAGCAGCTTGTTAACCGGAGGAGAGACCCAGTACTTC.

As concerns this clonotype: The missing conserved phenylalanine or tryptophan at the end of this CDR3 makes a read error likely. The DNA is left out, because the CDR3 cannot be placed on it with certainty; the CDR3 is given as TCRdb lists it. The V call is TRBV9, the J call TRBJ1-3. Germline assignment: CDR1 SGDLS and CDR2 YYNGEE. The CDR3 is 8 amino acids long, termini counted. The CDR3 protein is CASSVGTL.

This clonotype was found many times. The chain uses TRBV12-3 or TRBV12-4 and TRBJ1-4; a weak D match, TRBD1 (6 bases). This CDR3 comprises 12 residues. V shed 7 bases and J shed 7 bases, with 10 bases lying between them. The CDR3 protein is CASKRDTEKLFF. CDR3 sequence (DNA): TGTGCCAGCAAGCGGGACACTGAAAAACTGTTTTTT.